This T cell receptor (beta chain) came from a study of T cells after yellow fever vaccination. Per germline, CDR1 SGDLS and CDR2 YYNGEE. The CDR3 covers 18 residues. The junction had 3 bases not matched to a gene; V was cut back by 2 bases and J by 0 bases. Note on this clonotype: Its target is not known.

Using its own MiXCR run on the 5' RACE reads, TCRdb lists one record per CDR3 protein. The sample contains under 200,000 distinct CDR3 sequences, about 11% of which appear only once. Findings and limits, study-wide: It was a small share of clonotypes that appeared in both CD4 and CD8 compartments. A faster peak, day 5 versus 15, was reached by the weaker secondary response. Once the booster was given, most primary-vaccination clones reappeared, at about 97% for CD4 and roughly 86% for CD8.

This rearrangement joins TRBV9 to TRBJ2-6; 12 bases match TRBD2. The sequence was obtained from a man aged 18 to 29 who received the YFV17D yellow fever vaccine. The specimen comprised CD8+ T cells sorted from PBMCs, sampled 15 days after the yellow fever booster vaccination. The CDR3 DNA reads as TGTGCCAGCAGCGTCCTAGCGGGGGGGCCCTCTGGGGCCAACGTCCTGACTTTC. Translation: CASSVLAGGPSGANVLTF.